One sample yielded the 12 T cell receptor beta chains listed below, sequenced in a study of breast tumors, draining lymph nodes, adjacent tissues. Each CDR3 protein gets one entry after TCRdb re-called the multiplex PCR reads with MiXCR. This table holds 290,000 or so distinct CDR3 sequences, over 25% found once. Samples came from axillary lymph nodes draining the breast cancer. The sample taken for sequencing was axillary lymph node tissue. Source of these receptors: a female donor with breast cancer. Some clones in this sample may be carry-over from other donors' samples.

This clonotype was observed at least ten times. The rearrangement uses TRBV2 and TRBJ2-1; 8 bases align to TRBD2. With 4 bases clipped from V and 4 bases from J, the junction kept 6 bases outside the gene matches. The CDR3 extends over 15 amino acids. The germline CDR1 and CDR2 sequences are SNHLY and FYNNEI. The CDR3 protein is CASSATSGNYNEQFF. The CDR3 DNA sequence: TGTGCCAGCAGTGCTACTAGCGGCAATTACAATGAGCAGTTCTTC. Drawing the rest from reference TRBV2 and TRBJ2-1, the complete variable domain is EPEVTQTPSHQVTQMGQEVILRCVPISNHLYFYWYRQILGQKVEFLVSFYNNEISEKSEIFDDQFSVERPDGSNFTLKIRSTKLEDSAMYFCASSATSGNYNEQFFGPGTRLTVL.

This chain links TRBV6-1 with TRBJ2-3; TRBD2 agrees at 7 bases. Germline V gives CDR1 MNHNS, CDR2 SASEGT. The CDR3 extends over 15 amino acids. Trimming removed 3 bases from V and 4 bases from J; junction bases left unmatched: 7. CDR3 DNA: TGTGCCAGCAGTGATGTGGGAGGGACGGCAGATACGCAGTATTTT. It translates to CASSDVGGTADTQYF.

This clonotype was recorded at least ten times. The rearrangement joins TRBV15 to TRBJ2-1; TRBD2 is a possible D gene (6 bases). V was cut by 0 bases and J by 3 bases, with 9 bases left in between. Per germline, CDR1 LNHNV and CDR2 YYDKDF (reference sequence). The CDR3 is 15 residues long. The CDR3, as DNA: TGTGCCACCAGCAGAGAACTAGCCAGCTACAATGAGCAGTTCTTC. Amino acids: CATSRELASYNEQFF.

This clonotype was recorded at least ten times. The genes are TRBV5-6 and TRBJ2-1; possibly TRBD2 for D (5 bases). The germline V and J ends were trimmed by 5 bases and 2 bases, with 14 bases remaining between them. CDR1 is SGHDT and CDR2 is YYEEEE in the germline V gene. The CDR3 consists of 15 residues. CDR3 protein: CASSKSAGTYNEQFF. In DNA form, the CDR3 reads TGTGCCAGCAGTAAATCGGCGGGCACCTACAATGAGCAGTTCTTC.

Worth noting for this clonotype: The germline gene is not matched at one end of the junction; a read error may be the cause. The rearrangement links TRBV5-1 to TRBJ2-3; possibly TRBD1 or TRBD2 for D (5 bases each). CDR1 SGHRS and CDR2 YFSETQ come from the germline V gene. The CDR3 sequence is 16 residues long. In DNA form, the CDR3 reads TGCGCCAGCAGCTACCAGCGGTTAGGGGAGACAGATGCGCAGTACTTT. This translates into CASSYQRLGETDAQYF.

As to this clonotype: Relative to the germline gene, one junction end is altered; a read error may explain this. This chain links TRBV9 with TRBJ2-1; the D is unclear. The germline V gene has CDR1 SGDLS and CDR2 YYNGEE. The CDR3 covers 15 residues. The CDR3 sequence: CASSPLVSSYNEPFF. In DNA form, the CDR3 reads TGTGCCAGCAGCCCACTCGTCAGCTCCTACAATGAGCCGTTCTTC. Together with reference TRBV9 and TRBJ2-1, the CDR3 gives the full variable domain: DSGVTQTPKHLITATGQRVTLRCSPRSGDLSVYWYQQSLDQGLQFLIQYYNGEERAKGNILERFSAQQFPDLHSELNLSSLELGDSALYFCASSPLVSSYNEPFFGPGTRLTVL.

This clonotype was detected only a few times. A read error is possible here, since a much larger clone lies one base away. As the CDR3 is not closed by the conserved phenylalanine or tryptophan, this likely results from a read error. CDR3 sequence (DNA): TGTGCCAGCAGCGTAGGACCGCAAGAGACCCAGTACTCC. Residues: CASSVGPQETQYS. The rearrangement joins TRBV9 to TRBJ2-5; D gene uncertain. Germline assignment: CDR1 SGDLS and CDR2 YYNGEE. V shed 0 bases and J shed 2 bases, with 5 bases lying between them. The CDR3 consists of 13 residues.

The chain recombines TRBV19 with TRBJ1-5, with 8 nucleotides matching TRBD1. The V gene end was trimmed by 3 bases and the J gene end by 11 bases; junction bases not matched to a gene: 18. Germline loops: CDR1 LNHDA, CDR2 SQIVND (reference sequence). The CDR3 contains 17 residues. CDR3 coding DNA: TGTGCCAGTAGTATTAACCGTGCAGGGGGCAGCCATATGGCCCAGCATTTT. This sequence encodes CASSINRAGGSHMAQHF. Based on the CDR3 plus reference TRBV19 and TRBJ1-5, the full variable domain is DGGITQSPKYLFRKEGQNVTLSCEQNLNHDAMYWYRQDPGQGLRLIYYSQIVNDFQKGDIAEGYSVSREKKESFPLTVTSAQKNPTAFYLCASSINRAGGSHMAQHFGDGTRLSIL.

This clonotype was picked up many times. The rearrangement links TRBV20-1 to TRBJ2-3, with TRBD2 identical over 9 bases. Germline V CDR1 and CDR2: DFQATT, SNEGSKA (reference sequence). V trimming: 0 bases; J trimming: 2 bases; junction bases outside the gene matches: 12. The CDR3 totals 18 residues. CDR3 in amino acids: CSARDLLAREGPTDTQYF. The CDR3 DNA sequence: TGCAGTGCTAGAGATCTCCTAGCGCGGGAGGGCCCCACAGATACGCAGTATTTT.

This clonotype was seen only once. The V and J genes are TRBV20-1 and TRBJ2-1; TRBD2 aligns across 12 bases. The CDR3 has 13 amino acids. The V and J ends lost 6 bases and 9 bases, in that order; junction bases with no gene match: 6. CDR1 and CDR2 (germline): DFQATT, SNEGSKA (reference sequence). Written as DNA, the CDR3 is TGCAGTGCCGCTAGCGGGAGGGTTGTTGAGCAGTTCTTC. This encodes CSAASGRVVEQFF.

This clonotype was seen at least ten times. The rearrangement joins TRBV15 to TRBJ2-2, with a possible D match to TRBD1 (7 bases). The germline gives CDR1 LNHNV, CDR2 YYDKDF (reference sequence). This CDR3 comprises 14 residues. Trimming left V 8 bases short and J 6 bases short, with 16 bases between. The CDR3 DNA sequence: TGTGCCACCCAACCAGGGGGAGGTGCCGGGGAGCTGTTTTTT. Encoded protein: CATQPGGGAGELFF.

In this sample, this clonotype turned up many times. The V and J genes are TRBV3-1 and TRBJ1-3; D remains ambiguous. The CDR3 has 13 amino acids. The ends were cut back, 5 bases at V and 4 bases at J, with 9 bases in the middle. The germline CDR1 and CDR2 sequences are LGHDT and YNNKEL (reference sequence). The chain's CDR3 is CASSNSGGNTIYF. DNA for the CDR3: TGTGCCAGCAGCAACTCGGGCGGAAACACCATATATTTT. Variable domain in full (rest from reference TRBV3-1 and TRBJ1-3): DTAVSQTPKYLVTQMGNDKSIKCEQNLGHDTMYWYKQDSKKFLKIMFSYNNKELIINETVPNRFSPKSPDKAHLNLHINSLELGDSAVYFCASSNSGGNTIYFGEGSWLTVV.